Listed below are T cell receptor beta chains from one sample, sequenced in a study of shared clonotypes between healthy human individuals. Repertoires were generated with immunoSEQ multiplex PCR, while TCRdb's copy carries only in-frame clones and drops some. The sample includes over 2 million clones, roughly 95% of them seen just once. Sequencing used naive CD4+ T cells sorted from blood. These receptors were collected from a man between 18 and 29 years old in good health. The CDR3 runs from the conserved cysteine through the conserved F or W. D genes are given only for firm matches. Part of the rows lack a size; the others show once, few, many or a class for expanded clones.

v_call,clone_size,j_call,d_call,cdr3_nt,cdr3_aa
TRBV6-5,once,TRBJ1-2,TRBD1,TGTGCCAGCAGCCGAAGCCGGGACAGTGGAAGTGGCTACACCTTC,CASSRSRDSGSGYTF
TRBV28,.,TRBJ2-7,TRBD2,TGTGCCAGCAGTTCTTCTAGCGGGGGGGACCCCTACGAGCAGTACTTC,CASSSSSGGDPYEQYF
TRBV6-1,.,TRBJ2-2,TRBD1,TGTGCCAGCAGGAGGGGGCAAGGCGGGGAGCTGTTTTTT,CASRRGQGGELFF
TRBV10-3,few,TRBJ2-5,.,TGTGCCATCAGTGTCGGGGAGACCCAGTACTTC,CAISVGETQYF
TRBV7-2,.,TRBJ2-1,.,TGTGCCAGCAGCTTAGAGGGACGTCGTCACAATGAGCAGTTCTTC,CASSLEGRRHNEQFF
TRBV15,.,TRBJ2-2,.,TGTGCCACCAGCAGAGACTTCAGGGTTTCCGGGGAGCTGTTTTTT,CATSRDFRVSGELFF
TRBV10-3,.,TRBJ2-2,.,TGTGCCATCAGCGCTCTGGGCCTGAACACCGGGGAGCTGTTTTTT,CAISALGLNTGELFF
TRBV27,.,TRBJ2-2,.,TGTGCCAGCACCAGATCGGGGGCCGACACCGGGGAGCTGTTTTTT,CASTRSGADTGELFF
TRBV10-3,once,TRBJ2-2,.,TGTGCCATCAGTGACATAGGATCGGCAGGCCGGGAGCTGTTTTTT,CAISDIGSAGRELFF
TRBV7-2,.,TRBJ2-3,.,TGTGCCAGCAGCTTAGCGGGGGGACCGCGGGATACGCAGTATTTT,CASSLAGGPRDTQYF
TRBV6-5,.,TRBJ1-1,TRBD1,TGTGCCAGCAGCCCAGACAGGGTACAATCTGAAGCTTTCTTT,CASSPDRVQSEAFF
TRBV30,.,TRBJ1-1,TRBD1,TGTGCCTGGAGTTATAGGGGGCGAGAGAACACTGAAGCTTTCTTT,CAWSYRGRENTEAFF
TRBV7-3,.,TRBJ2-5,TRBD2,TGTGCCAGCAGCCCTAGCGGGGGAGGAGAGACCCAGTACTTC,CASSPSGGGETQYF
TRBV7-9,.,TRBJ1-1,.,TGTGCCAGCAGCTTATGGGAGAAGAACACTGAAGCTTTCTTT,CASSLWEKNTEAFF
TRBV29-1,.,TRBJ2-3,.,TGCAGCGTTGAGTCACGTTTGGCAGATACGCAGTATTTT,CSVESRLADTQYF
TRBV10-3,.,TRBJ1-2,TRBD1,TGTGCCATCAGTGAGTCGATCCCCCAAAGGCAGGGGGATCAAGGCTACACCTTC,CAISESIPQRQGDQGYTF
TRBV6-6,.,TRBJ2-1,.,TGTGCCAGCAGTCAGGACAAATACAATGAGCAGTTCTTC,CASSQDKYNEQFF
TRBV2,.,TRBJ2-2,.,TGTGCCAGCAGTGTATTGGGCGGGGAGCTGTTTTTT,CASSVLGGELFF
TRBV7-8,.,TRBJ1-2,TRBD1,TGTGCCAGCAGCTTACTCGGGACAGGGGATCGCTACACCTTC,CASSLLGTGDRYTF
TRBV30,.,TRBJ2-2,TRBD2,TGTGCCTGGAGTGCGGCCCGGACTAGCGGCAGAGGCACCGGGGAGCTGTTTTTT,CAWSAARTSGRGTGELFF
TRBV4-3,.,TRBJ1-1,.,TGCGCCAGCAGCCCAGACATGTACACTGAAGCTTTCTTT,CASSPDMYTEAFF
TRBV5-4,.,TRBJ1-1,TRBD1,TGTGCCAGCAGCTCCGACAGGGTTAAAGCTTTCTTT,CASSSDRVKAFF
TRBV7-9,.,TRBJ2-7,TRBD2,TGTGCCAGCAGCCTGGGAGGGGCCGAGCAGTACTTC,CASSLGGAEQYF